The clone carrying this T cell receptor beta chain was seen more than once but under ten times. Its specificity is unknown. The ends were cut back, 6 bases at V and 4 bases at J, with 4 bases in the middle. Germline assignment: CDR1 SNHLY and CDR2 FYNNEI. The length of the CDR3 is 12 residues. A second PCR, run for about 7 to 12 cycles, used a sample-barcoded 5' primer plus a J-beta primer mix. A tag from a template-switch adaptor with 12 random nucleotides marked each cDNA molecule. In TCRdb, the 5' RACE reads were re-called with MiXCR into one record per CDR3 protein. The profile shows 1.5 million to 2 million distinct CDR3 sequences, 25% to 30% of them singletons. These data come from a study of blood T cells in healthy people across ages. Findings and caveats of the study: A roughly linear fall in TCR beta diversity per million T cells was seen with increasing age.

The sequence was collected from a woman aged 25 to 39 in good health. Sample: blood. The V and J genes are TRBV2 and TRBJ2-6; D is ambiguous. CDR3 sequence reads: CASRLGANVLTF. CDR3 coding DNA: TGTGCCAGCAGGCTAGGGGCCAACGTCCTGACTTTC.